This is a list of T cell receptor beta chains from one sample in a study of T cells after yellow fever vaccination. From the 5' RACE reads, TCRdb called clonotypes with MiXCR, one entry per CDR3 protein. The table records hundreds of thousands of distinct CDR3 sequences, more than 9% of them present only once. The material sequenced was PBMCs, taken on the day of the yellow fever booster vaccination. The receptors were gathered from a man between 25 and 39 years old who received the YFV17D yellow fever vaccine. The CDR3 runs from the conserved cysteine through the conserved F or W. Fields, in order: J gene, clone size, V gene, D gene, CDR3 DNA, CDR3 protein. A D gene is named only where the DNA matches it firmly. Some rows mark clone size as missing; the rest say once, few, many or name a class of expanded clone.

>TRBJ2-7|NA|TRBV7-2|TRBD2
TGTGCCAGCAGCTTAGGCCTAGCGGGGATCTACGAGCAGTACTTC
CASSLGLAGIYEQYF
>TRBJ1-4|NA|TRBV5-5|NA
TGTGCCAGCAGCCCACTGGGAATTAATGAAAAACTGTTTTTT
CASSPLGINEKLFF
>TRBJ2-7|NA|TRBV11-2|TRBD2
TGTGCCAGCAGCAGAGGGGCTAGCGGGAGGGCCAGCACGGACGAGCAGTACTTC
CASSRGASGRASTDEQYF
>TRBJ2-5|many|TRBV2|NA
TGTGCCAGCGTTTACACCCTCGGGACCCAGTACTTC
CASVYTLGTQYF
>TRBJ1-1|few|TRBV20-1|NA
TGCAGTGCCACGGAGGGGCCGGTTACTGAAGCTTTCTTT
CSATEGPVTEAFF
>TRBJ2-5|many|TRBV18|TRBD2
TGTGCCAGCTCACCCAGGACTAGCGGGGTCACGGAGACCCAGTACTTC
CASSPRTSGVTETQYF
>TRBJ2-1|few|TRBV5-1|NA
TGCGCCAGCAGCGAGACAGGTAGTTCCAACTACAATGAGCAGTTCTTC
CASSETGSSNYNEQFF
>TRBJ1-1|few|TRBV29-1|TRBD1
TGCAGCGTTTTTCTGGAGGGACAGCGCAAGATAGCTTTCTTT
CSVFLEGQRKIAFF
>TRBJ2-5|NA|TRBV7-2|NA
TGTGCCAGCAGCTTTGGGGGGGCGCACGAGACCCAGTACTTC
CASSFGGAHETQYF
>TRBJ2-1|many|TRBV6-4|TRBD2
TGTGCCAGCAGCCGCACCCCGACTAGCGGGAGAAGCTCCTACAATGAGCAGTTCTTC
CASSRTPTSGRSSYNEQFF
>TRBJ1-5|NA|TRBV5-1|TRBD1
TGCGCCAGCAGCTTGGAGACAGGGGGTATTCTTCAGCCCCAGCATTTT
CASSLETGGILQPQHF
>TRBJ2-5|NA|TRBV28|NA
TGTGCCAGCAGTATACGAGAGATCCAGTACTTC
CASSIREIQYF
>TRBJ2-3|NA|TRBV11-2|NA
TGTGCCAGCAGCTTAGTTTCCACGCAGATCGCGCAGTATTTT
CASSLVSTQIAQYF
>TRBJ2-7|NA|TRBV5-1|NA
TGCGCCAGCAGCCCGGAGCCTTCCGGGACACTATACGAGCAGTACTTC
CASSPEPSGTLYEQYF
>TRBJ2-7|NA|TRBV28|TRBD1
TGTGCCAGCACGCAGGGGGCCTACGAGCAGTACTTC
CASTQGAYEQYF
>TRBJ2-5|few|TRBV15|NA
TGTGCCACCAGCACCCCCACGGGCGAGACCCAGTACTTC
CATSTPTGETQYF
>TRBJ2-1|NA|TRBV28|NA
TGTGCCAGCAGTTCAGGGGTCAATGAGCAGTTCTTC
CASSSGVNEQFF
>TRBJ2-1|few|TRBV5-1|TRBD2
TGCGCCAGCAGCCTAGCGGGAGGGTATTATGAGCAGTTCTTC
CASSLAGGYYEQFF
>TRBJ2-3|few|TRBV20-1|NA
TGCAGTGCTAGGGGTGAGGGGAGTGGGACAGATACGCAGTATTTT
CSARGEGSGTDTQYF
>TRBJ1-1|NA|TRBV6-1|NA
TGTGCCATCCCCAGGGTAGGGTGCGGAACTGAAGCTTTCTTT
CAIPRVGCGTEAFF
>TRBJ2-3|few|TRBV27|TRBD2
TGTGCCAGCAGTCCCGGGGTTAGCGGGAGCGCAGATACGCAGTATTTT
CASSPGVSGSADTQYF
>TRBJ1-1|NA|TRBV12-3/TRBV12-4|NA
TGTGCCAGCAGTTTAAAGATGAGGAACACTGAAGCTTTCTTT
CASSLKMRNTEAFF
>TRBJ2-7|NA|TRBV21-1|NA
TGTGCCAGCAGCAAAGTTCACCAGACCGAAATCTACGAGCAGTACTTC
CASSKVHQTEIYEQYF
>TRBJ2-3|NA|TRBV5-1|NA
TGCGCCAGCAGCTTCCGGGCCCGGGACACAGATACGCAGTATTTT
CASSFRARDTDTQYF
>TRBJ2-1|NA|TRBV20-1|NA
TGCAGTGTCCAACCAGGGGTTTATGAGCAGTTCTTC
CSVQPGVYEQFF
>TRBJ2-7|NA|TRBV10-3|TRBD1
TGTGCCATCAGGGCTTCCGGGACAGGGGGCTACGAGCAGTACTTC
CAIRASGTGGYEQYF
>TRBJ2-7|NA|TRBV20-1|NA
TGCAGCCCAACGGCGGGATTGGGGGACGAGCAGTACTTC
CSPTAGLGDEQYF